The 13 T cell receptor beta chains given below trace back to one sample, sequenced in a study of cytomegalovirus exposure and HLA in healthy donors. 13 Jbeta primers and 60 Vbeta primers were used for the PCR. TCRdb's table, derived via immunoSEQ multiplex PCR, lists solely in-frame clones and lacks some. The sample holds 100,000 to 150,000 clones, about 78% seen once. Source material: PBMCs. The origin of the receptors is a female donor in good health and CMV-seronegative.

The chain joins TRBV27 to TRBJ1-5, with D hard to call. The CDR3 spans 13 residues. The V gene lost 2 bases and the J gene lost 5 bases, with 7 bases spanning the gap. Germline CDR1 reads MNHEY; CDR2 reads SMNVEV (reference sequence). CDR3 in amino acids: CASSLRGHQPQHF. CDR3 DNA: TGTGCCAGCAGTTTACGGGGTCATCAGCCCCAGCATTTT.

The rearrangement joins TRBV28 to TRBJ1-2; 7 bases are a match to TRBD1. Per the germline V gene, CDR1 is MDHEN and CDR2 is SYDVKM. The CDR3 contains 17 residues. V shed 4 bases and J 2 bases; nucleotides not matched to a gene: 13. CDR3 DNA sequence: TGTGCCAGCAGTTCGAGAATCCCGGACAGGCGAAACTATGGCTACACCTTC. Protein sequence: CASSSRIPDRRNYGYTF.

CDR3 nucleotide sequence: TGTGCCAGCACAGTGGGCCTAAGTTGGAGCACAGATACGCAGTATTTT. Translated: CASTVGLSWSTDTQYF. This chain connects TRBV5-4 to TRBJ2-3; D not certain. The V and J ends lost 6 bases and 0 bases respectively, with 17 bases between them. Germline assignment: CDR1 SGHNT and CDR2 YYREEE (reference sequence). CDR3 length equals 16 residues. Full variable domain (rest looked up from reference TRBV5-4 and TRBJ2-3): ETGVTQSPTHLIKTRGQQVTLRCSSQSGHNTVSWYQQALGQGPQFIFQYYREEENGRGNFPPRFSGLQFPNYSSELNVNALELDDSALYLCASTVGLSWSTDTQYFGPGTRLTVL.

With respect to this clone: At one boundary the junction diverges from the germline segment, which might be a read error. The V gene is TRBV4-1, the J gene TRBJ2-4; D is uncertain. This CDR3 is built from 16 residues. Germline V CDR1 and CDR2: MGHRA, YSYEKL. Here the CDR3 reads CASSQGAVSPQNSQYF. The CDR3 DNA follows: TGCGCCAGCAGCCAAGGGGCAGTCTCCCCCCAAAACAGTCAGTACTTC.

In the case of this clone: This sample also contains other DNA sequences that code for the same CDR3. The chain carries TRBV2 and TRBJ1-3; D not resolved. The CDR3 is made up of 16 amino acids. Trimming stripped 2 bases from V and 0 bases from J, with 11 bases between. Germline V lookup: CDR1 SNHLY, CDR2 FYNNEI. The CDR3 region has the DNA TGTGCCAGCAGTGAACTCGAGCCGTTCTCTGGAAACACCATATATTTT. Amino acids: CASSELEPFSGNTIYF.

The chain couples TRBV5-1 to TRBJ2-5; D not certain. The CDR3 is made up of 13 amino acids. Trimming pared 0 bases from V and 5 bases from J, leaving 8 bases between. From germline, CDR1 is SGHRS and CDR2 YFSETQ. The CDR3 loop is CASSLGGAETQYF. CDR3 coding DNA: TGCGCCAGCAGCTTGGGTGGTGCGGAGACCCAGTACTTC.

This clone turned up a few times. The chain combines TRBV29-1 with TRBJ1-1, with D possibly being TRBD1 (5 bases). The CDR3 extends over 10 amino acids. Germline CDR1 SQVTM, CDR2 ANQGSEA. V lost 2 bases, J lost 9 bases, and 7 bases lay in between. The CDR3 loop reads CSVEQGKAFF. In DNA form, the CDR3 reads TGCAGCGTTGAACAGGGCAAAGCTTTCTTT.

This sequence joins TRBV5-1 and TRBJ1-2; TRBD1 is a possible D gene (6 bases). The CDR3 is 14 amino acids. The ends were cut back, 4 bases at V and 5 bases at J, with 15 bases in the middle. Germline V CDR1 and CDR2: SGHRS, YFSETQ. CDR3 bases: TGCGCCAGCAGCCCAAGGGGGGGCGAATATGGCTACACCTTC. This sequence encodes CASSPRGGEYGYTF.

This clone was seen more than once but under ten times. As DNA, the CDR3 is TGTGCCAGTAGTACGGGGAGGGGGACTGAAGCTTTCTTT. The encoded protein is CASSTGRGTEAFF. The chain is built from TRBV19 and TRBJ1-1; D perhaps matches TRBD1 (6 bases). Trimming stripped 4 bases from V and 5 bases from J, with 11 bases between. The CDR3 contains 13 residues. The germline V gene has CDR1 LNHDA and CDR2 SQIVND (reference sequence). Filled out from reference TRBV19 and TRBJ1-1, the complete variable domain reads DGGITQSPKYLFRKEGQNVTLSCEQNLNHDAMYWYRQDPGQGLRLIYYSQIVNDFQKGDIAEGYSVSREKKESFPLTVTSAQKNPTAFYLCASSTGRGTEAFFGQGTRLTVV.

The V gene is TRBV6-4, the J gene TRBJ1-3; no definite D call. The germline V and J ends were trimmed by 6 bases and 0 bases, with 12 bases remaining between them. From germline, CDR1 is MRHNA and CDR2 SNTAGT. The CDR3 consists of 15 residues. The CDR3 sequence is CASSAEPGSGNTIYF. The CDR3 DNA sequence: TGTGCCAGCAGCGCGGAACCCGGCTCTGGAAACACCATATATTTT.

The chain uses TRBV9 and TRBJ2-5; 12 bases line up with TRBD2. The CDR3 length is 16 residues. With 0 bases clipped from V and 5 bases from J, the junction kept 5 bases outside the gene matches. Germline V lookup: CDR1 SGDLS, CDR2 YYNGEE. DNA of the CDR3: TGTGCCAGCAGCGTAGGGTCTAGCGGGGGGGTGGAGACCCAGTACTTC. Translation gives CASSVGSSGGVETQYF. The complete variable domain, with remaining parts taken from reference TRBV9 and TRBJ2-5, reads DSGVTQTPKHLITATGQRVTLRCSPRSGDLSVYWYQQSLDQGLQFLIQYYNGEERAKGNILERFSAQQFPDLHSELNLSSLELGDSALYFCASSVGSSGGVETQYFGPGTRLLVL.

This clone was observed a few times. CDR3 in amino acids: CASSSRLEVLEKLFF. In nucleotides, the CDR3 is TGTGCCAGCAGCTCCAGGCTGGAGGTGCTTGAAAAACTGTTTTTT. The rearrangement uses TRBV7-2 and TRBJ1-4; D unresolved. CDR1 and CDR2 (germline): SGHTA, FQGNSA. The V end was cut by 4 bases, the J end by 7 bases, with 16 bases between. The CDR3 contains 15 residues. Based on the CDR3 plus reference TRBV7-2 and TRBJ1-4, the full variable domain is GAGVSQSPSNKVTEKGKDVELRCDPISGHTALYWYRQSLGQGLEFLIYFQGNSAPDKSGLPSDRFSAERTGGSVSTLTIQRTQQEDSAVYLCASSSRLEVLEKLFFGSGTQLSVL.

This clone was detected only a few times. The chain recombines TRBV5-1 with TRBJ1-4, with D perhaps TRBD1 (5 bases). Germline V gene data show CDR1 as SGHRS and CDR2 as YFSETQ. V shed 3 bases and J shed 3 bases, with 9 bases lying between them. The CDR3 runs to 14 residues. DNA for the CDR3: TGCGCCAGCAGCTCAGGGTCGGCTAATGAAAAACTGTTTTTT. It is translated as CASSSGSANEKLFF.